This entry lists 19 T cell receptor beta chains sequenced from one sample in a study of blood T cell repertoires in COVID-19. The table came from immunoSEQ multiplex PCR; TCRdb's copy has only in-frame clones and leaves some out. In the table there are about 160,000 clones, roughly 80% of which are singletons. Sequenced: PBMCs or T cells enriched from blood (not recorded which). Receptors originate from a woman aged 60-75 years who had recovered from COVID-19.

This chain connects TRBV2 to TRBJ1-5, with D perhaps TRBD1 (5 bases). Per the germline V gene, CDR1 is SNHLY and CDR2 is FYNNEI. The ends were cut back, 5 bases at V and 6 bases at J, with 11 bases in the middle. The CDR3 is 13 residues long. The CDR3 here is CASSWQGTQPQHF. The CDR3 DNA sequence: TGTGCCAGCAGTTGGCAGGGAACTCAGCCCCAGCATTTT. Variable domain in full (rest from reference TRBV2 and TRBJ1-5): EPEVTQTPSHQVTQMGQEVILRCVPISNHLYFYWYRQILGQKVEFLVSFYNNEISEKSEIFDDQFSVERPDGSNFTLKIRSTKLEDSAMYFCASSWQGTQPQHFGDGTRLSIL.

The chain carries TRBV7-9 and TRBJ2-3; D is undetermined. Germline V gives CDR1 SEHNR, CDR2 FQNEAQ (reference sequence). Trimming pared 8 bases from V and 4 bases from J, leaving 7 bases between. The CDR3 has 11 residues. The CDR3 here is CASPRPDTQYF. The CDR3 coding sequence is TGTGCCAGCCCCAGGCCAGATACGCAGTATTTT.

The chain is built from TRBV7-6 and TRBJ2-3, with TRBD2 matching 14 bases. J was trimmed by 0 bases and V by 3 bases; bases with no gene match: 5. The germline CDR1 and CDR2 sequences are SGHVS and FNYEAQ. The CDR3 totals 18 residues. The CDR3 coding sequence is TGTGCCAGCAGCTTGGGACTAGCGGGGGCGATTAGCACAGATACGCAGTATTTT. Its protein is CASSLGLAGAISTDTQYF.

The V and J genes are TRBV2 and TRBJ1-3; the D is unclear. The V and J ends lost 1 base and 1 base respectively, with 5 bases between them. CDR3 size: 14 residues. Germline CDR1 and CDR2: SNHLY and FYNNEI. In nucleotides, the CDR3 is TGTGCCAGCAGTGAAGATTATTCTGGAAACACCATATATTTT. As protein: CASSEDYSGNTIYF.

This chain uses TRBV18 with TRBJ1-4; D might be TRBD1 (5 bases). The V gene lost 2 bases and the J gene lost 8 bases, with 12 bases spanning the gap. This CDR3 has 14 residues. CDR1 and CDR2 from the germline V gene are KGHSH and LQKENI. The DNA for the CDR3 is TGTGCCAGCTCACCAACCGGGGGAGTCGAAAAACTGTTTTTT. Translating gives CASSPTGGVEKLFF.

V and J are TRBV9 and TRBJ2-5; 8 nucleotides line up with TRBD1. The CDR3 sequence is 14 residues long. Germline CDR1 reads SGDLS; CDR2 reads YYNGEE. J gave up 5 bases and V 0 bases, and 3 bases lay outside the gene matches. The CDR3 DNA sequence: TGTGCCAGCAGCGTAGGGACAGGGTTGGAGACCCAGTACTTC. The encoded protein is CASSVGTGLETQYF.

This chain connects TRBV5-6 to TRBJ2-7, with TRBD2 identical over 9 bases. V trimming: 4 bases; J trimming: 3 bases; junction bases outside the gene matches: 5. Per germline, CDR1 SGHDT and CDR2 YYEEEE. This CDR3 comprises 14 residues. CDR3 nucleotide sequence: TGTGCCAGCAGCAGGTTAGCGGGGGACTACGAGCAGTACTTC. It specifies CASSRLAGDYEQYF.

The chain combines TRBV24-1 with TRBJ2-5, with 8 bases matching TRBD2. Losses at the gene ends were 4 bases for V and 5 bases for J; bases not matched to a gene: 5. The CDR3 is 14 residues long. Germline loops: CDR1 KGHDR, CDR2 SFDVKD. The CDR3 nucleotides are TGTGCCACCAGTGAGTCCGGGACTAGGGAGACCCAGTACTTC. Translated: CATSESGTRETQYF.

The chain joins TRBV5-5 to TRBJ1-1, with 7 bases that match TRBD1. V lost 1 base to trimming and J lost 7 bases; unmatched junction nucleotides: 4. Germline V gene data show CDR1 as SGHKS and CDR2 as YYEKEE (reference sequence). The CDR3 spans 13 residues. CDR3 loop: CASSLLQGDEAFF. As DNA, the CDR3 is TGTGCCAGCAGCTTGCTCCAGGGGGATGAAGCTTTCTTT. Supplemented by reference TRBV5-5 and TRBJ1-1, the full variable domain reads DAGVTQSPTHLIKTRGQQVTLRCSPISGHKSVSWYQQVLGQGPQFIFQYYEKEERGRGNFPDRFSARQFPNYSSELNVNALLLGDSALYLCASSLLQGDEAFFGQGTRLTVV.

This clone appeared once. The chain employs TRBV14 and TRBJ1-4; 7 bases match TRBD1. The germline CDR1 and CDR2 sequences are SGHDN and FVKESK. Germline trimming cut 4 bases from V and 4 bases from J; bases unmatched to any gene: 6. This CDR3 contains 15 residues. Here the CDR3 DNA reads TGTGCCAGCAGCCGAACAGGGGCGGGTAATGAAAAACTGTTTTTT. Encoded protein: CASSRTGAGNEKLFF.

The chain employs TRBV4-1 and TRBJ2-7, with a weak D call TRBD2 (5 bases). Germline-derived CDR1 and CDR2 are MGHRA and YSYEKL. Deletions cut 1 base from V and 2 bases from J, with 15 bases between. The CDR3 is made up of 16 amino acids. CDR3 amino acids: CASSQVVSSGTYEQYF. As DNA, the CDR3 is TGCGCCAGCAGCCAAGTTGTTTCTTCGGGGACCTACGAGCAGTACTTC.

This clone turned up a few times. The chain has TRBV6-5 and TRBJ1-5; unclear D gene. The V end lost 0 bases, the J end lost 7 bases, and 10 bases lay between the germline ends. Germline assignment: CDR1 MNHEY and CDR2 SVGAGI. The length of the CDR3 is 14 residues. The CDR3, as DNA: TGTGCCAGCAGTTACTCCACGGGGAGACAGCCCCAGCATTTT. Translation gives CASSYSTGRQPQHF.

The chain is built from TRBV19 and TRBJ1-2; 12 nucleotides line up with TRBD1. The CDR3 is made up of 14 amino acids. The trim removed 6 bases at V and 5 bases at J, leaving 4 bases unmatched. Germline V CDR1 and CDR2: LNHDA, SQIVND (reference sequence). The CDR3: CASRGTGGAYGYTF. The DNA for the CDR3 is TGTGCCAGTAGAGGGACAGGGGGCGCGTATGGCTACACCTTC.

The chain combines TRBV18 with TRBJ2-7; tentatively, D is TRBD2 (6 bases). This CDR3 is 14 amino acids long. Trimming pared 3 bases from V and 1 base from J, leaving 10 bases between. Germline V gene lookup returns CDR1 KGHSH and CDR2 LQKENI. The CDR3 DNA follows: TGTGCCAGCTCACCGCGGGACCTTTCCTACGAGCAGTACTTC. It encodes CASSPRDLSYEQYF.

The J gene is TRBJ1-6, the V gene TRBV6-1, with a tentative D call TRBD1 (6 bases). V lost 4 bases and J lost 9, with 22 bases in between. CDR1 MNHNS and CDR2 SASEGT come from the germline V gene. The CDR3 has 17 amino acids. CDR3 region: CASSVTPRQARGSPLHF. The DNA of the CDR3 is TGTGCCAGCAGTGTGACCCCCCGACAGGCCCGGGGTTCACCCCTCCACTTT.

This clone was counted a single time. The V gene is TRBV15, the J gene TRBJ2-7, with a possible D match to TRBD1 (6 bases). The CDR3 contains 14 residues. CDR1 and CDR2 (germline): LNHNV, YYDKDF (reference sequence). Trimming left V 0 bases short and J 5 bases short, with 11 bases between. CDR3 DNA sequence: TGTGCCACCAGCAGAGATTGGGACATAAACGAGCAGTACTTC. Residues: CATSRDWDINEQYF.

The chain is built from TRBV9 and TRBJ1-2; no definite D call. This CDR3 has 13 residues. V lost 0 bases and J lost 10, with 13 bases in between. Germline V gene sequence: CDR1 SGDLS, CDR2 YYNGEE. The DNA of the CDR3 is TGTGCCAGCAGCGTAGCCGGCACAGCCTCCTACACCTTC. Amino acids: CASSVAGTASYTF.

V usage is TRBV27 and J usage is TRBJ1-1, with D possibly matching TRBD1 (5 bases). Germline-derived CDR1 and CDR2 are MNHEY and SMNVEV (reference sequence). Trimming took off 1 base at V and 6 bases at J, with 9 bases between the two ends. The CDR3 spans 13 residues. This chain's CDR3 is CASSLLAGPEAFF. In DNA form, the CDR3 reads TGTGCCAGCAGTTTATTGGCGGGACCTGAAGCTTTCTTT.

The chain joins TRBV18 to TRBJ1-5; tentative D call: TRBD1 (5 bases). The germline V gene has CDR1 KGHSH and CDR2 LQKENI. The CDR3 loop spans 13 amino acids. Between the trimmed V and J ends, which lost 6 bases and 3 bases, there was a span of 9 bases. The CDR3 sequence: CASSTDPNQPQHF. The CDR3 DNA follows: TGTGCCAGCTCGACAGACCCCAATCAGCCCCAGCATTTT.